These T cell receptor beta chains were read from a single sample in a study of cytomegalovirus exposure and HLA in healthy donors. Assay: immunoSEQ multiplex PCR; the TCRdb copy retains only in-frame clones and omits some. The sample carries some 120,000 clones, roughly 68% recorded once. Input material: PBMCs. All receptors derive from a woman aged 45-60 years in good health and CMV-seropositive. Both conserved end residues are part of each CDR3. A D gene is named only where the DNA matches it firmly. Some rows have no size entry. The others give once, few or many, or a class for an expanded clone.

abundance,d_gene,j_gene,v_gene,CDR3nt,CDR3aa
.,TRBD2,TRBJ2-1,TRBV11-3,TGTGCCAGCAGCCCTAATAGCGGGGGGGGGCCAAATGAGCAGTTCTTC,CASSPNSGGGPNEQFF
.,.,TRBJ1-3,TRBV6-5,TGTGCCAGCAGTTACTTGGCAGGGGCTTATGGAAACACCATATATTTT,CASSYLAGAYGNTIYF
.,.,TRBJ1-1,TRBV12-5,TGTGCTAGTGGCACCCCAAGCGGAGGGGAGAACACTGAAGCTTTCTTT,CASGTPSGGENTEAFF
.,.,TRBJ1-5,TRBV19,TGTGCCAGTATCGAAAGGGAGGACCTTAGCAATCAGCCCCAGCATTTT,CASIEREDLSNQPQHF
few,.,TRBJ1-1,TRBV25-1,TGTGCCAGCAGGTTGGGGGCAGGGAACACTGAAGCTTTCTTT,CASRLGAGNTEAFF
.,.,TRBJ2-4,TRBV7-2,TGTGCCAGCAGAACGTACGGGGACATTCAGTACTTC,CASRTYGDIQYF
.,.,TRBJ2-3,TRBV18,TGTGCCAGCTCACCACCGGGCAGGCAAAGCACAGATACGCAGTATTTT,CASSPPGRQSTDTQYF
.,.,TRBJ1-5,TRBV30,TGTGCCTGGAGTTCCGGGGGAGCTAGCAATCAGCCCCAGCATTTT,CAWSSGGASNQPQHF
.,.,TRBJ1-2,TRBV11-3,TGTGCCAGCAGCTCACGATTATTCGGACAGAATGGCTACACCTTC,CASSSRLFGQNGYTF
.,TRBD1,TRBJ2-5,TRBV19,TGTGCCAGTAGTAGGACAGGGGGCGATGAGACCCAGTACTTC,CASSRTGGDETQYF